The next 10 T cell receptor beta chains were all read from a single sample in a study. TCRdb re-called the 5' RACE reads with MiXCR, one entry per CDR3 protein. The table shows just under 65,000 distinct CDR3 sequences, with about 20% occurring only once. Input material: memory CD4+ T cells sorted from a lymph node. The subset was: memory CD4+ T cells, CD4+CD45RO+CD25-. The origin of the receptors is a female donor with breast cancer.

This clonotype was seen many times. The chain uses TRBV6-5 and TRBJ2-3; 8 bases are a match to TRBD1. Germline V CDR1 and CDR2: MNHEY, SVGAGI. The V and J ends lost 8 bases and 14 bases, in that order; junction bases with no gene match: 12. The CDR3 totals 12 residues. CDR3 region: CASHSGGGTGYF. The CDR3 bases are TGTGCCAGCCATTCCGGGGGCGGGACAGGGTATTTT.

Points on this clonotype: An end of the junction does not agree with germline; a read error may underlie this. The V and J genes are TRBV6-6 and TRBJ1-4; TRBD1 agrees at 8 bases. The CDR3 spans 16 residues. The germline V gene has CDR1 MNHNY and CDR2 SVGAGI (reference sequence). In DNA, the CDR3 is TGTGCCAGCAGCCGGGACAGGAGTGCAACTAATGAAAAACTGTTTTTC. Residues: CASSRDRSATNEKLFF.

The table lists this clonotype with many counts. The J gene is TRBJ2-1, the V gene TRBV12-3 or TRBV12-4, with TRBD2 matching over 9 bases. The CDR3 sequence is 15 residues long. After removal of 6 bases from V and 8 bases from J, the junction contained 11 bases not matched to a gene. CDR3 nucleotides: TGTGCCAGCAGCCCTGGCGGGAGGGCCATTTATGAGCAGTTCTTC. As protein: CASSPGGRAIYEQFF.

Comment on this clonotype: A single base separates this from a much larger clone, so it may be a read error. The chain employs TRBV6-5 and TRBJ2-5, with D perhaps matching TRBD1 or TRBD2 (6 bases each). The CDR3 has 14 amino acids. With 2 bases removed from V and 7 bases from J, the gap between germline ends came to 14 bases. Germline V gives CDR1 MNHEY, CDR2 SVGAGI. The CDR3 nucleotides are TGTGCCAGCAGTTACGTGGGGGCCGGGGGGACCCAGTACTTC. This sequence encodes CASSYVGAGGTQYF.

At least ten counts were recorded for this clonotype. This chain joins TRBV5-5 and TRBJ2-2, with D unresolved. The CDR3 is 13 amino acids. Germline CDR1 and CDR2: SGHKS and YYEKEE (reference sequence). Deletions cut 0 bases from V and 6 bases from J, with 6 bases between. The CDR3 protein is CASSLVLSGELFF. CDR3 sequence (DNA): TGTGCCAGCAGCTTGGTCCTATCCGGGGAGCTGTTTTTT.

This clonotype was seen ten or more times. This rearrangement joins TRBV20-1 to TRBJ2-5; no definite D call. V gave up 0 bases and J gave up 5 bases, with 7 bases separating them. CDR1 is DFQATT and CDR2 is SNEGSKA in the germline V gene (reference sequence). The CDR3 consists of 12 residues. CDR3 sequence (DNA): TGCAGTGCTAGAGATATGGGGGAGACCCAGTACTTC. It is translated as CSARDMGETQYF.

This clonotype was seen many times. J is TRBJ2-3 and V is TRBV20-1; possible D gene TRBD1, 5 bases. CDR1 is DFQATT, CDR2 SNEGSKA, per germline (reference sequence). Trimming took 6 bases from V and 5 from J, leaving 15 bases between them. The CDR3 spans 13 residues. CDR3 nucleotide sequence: TGCAGTGCCGACAGCGAACAAGGAGATACGCAGTATTTT. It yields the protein CSADSEQGDTQYF.

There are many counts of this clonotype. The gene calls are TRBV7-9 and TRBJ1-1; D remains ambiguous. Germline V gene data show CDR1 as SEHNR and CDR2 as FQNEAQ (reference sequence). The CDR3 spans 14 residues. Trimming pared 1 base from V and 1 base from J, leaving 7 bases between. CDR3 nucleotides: TGTGCCAGCAGCTTAGGAAACAAGAACACTGAAGCTTTCTTT. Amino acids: CASSLGNKNTEAFF.

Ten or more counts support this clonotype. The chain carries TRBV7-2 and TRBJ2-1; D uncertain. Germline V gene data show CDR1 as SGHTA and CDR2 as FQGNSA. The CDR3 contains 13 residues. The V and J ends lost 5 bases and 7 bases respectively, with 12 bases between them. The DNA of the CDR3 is TGTGCCAGCAGCCCGACGGCCTCGAATGAGCAGTTCTTC. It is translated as CASSPTASNEQFF.

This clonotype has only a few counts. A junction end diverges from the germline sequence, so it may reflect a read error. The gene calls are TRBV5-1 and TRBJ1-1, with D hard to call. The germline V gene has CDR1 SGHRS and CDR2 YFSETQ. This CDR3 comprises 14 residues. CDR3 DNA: TGCGCCAGCAGCCCGGCTGAACTAGTTAGTGGAGCTCTCTTT. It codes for CASSPAELVSGALF.